The clone carrying this T cell receptor (beta chain) was counted only a few times. The target antigen is unknown. 5'RACE template switching generated TCR cDNA, adding a universal primer site and UMIs. TCRdb called the 5' RACE reads again in MiXCR, with one record for every CDR3 protein. The data show 500,000 to 650,000 distinct CDR3 sequences, approximately 13% seen once. The data derive from a study of T cells after yellow fever vaccination. Notes on the study in general: Once the booster was given, most primary-vaccination clones reappeared, at just under 98% for CD4 and roughly 85% for CD8. There was a small share of clonotypes that showed up in both the CD4 and CD8 compartments. Contaminating bulk clonotypes could be abundant in FACS-sorted repertoires.

The sample in question was PBMCs, obtained on the day of the yellow fever booster vaccination. The TCR originated in a man in his thirties or forties who received the YFV17D yellow fever vaccine.

CDR3 sequence reads: CASSSLDRGGLYGYTF. The CDR3, as DNA: TGTGCCAGCAGCTCATTGGACAGGGGGGGCCTTTATGGCTACACCTTC. V and J are TRBV7-9 and TRBJ1-2; 10 bases match TRBD1. After removal of 4 bases from V and 5 bases from J, the junction contained 10 bases not matched to a gene. The germline V gene has CDR1 SEHNR and CDR2 FQNEAQ (reference sequence). CDR3 length equals 16 residues.